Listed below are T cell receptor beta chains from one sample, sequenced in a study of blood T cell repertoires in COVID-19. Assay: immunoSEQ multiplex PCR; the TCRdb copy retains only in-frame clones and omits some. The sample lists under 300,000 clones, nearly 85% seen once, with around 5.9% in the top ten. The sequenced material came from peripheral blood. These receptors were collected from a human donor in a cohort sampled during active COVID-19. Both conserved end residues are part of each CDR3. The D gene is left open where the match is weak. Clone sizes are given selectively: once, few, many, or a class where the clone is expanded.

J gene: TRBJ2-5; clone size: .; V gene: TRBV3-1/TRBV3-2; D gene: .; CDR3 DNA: TGTGCCAGCAGCCGCGACTTGGGGACCCAGTACTTC; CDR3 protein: CASSRDLGTQYF
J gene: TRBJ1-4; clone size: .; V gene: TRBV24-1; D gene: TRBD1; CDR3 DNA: TGTGCCACCAGTGCAGGGGGAACTAATGAAAAACTGTTTTTT; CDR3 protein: CATSAGGTNEKLFF
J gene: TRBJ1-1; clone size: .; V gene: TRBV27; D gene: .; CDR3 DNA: TGTGCCAGCAGTTTATTCCCATCCGGGGGGACTGAAGCTTTCTTT; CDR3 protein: CASSLFPSGGTEAFF
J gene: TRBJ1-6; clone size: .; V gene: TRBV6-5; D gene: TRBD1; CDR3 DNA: TGTGCCAGCAGCCTGGAGACAGGGGGCTCGTCACCCCTCCACTTT; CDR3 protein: CASSLETGGSSPLHF
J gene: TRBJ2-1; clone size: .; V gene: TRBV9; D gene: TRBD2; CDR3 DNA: TGTGCCAGCAGCGTGGAACTCGGGACTAGCCTTGGGAGTGAGCAGTTCTTC; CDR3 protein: CASSVELGTSLGSEQFF
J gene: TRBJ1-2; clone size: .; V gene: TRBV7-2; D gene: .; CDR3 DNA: TGTGCCAGCAGCAGTAATAGGGGTCACGGCTACACCTTC; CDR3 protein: CASSSNRGHGYTF
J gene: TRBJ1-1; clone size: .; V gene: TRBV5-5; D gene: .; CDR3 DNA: TGTGCCAGCAGCCTGGAGGGGGGGCTTAGGACTGAAGCTTTCTTT; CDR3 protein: CASSLEGGLRTEAFF
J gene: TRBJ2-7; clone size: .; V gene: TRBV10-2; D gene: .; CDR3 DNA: TGCGCCAGCAGTGCTACGGACAGATCCGAGCAGTACTTC; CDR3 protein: CASSATDRSEQYF
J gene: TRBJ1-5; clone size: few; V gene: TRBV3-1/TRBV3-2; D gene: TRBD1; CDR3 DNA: TGTGCCAGCAGCCAACAGGGGGCAGGTCAGCCCCAGCATTTT; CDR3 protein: CASSQQGAGQPQHF
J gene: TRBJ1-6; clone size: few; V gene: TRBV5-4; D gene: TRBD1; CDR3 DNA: TGTGCCAGCACCTTAATTCCGGGACAGGAGAATTCACCCCTCCACTTT; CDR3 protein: CASTLIPGQENSPLHF
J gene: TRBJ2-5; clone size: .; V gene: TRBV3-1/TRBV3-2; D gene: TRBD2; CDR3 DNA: TGTGCCAGCAGCCAAGGCGGGACTATGAAAGAGACCCAGTACTTC; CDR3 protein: CASSQGGTMKETQYF
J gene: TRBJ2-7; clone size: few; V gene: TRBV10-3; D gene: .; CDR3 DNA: TGTGCCATCAGTGATGGCAGTTCCTACGAGCAGTACTTC; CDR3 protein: CAISDGSSYEQYF
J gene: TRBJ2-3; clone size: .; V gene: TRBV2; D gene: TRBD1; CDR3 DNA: TGTGCCAGCAGGACTACAGGGGGAGATACGCAGTATTTT; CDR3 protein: CASRTTGGDTQYF
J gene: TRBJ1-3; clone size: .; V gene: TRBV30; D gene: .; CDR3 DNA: TGTGCCTGGAGTGTGGAGGGGAACACCATATATTTT; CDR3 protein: CAWSVEGNTIYF
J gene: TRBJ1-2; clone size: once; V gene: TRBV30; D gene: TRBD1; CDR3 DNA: TGTGCCTGGAGTACCCAGACAGGGGGCGGCGGCTACACCTTC; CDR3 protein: CAWSTQTGGGGYTF
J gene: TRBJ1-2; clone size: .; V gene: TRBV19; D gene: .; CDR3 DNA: TGTGCCAGTAGTTTCCAGGGGCGGGACTATGGCTACACCTTC; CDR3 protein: CASSFQGRDYGYTF
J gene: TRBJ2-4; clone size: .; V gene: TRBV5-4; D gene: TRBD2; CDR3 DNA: TGTGCCAGCAGCTCAAAAGGCGGGAGCCTCAACACGAACATTCAGTACTTC; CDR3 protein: CASSSKGGSLNTNIQYF
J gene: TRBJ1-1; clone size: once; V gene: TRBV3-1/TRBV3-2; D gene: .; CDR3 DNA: TGTGCCAGCAGCCTACAGGGTTGGGCGAACACTGAAGCTTTCTTT; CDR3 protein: CASSLQGWANTEAFF
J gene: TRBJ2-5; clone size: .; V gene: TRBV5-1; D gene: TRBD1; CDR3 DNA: TGCGCCAGCAGCAAAGGACAGGGGGAGGCAGAAGAGACCCAGTACTTC; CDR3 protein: CASSKGQGEAEETQYF
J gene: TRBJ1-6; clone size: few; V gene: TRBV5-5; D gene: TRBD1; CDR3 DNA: TGTGCCAGCAGCTTCAGGGCCGGGACAGGGGACTCACCCCTCCACTTT; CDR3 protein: CASSFRAGTGDSPLHF